This T cell receptor (beta chain) appears in the sequencing data of a study of CD8 T cells in ankylosing spondylitis. The study's findings and limits: Certain motif variants had earlier been reported in reactive arthritis synovial fluid and blood. The study identified a TCR beta motif of 7 or 8 highly homologous variants that appeared characteristic of ankylosing spondylitis blood.

CDR3 length equals 14 residues. Trimming left V 0 bases short and J 5 bases short, with 13 bases between. Germline-derived CDR1 and CDR2 are DFQATT and SNEGSKA (reference sequence). This clonotype occurred many times. The antigen remains unidentified. Quantitative 5'-RACE was performed with molecular barcodes, and it yielded the TCR beta libraries. TCRdb reprocessed the 5' RACE reads via MiXCR and lists one record per CDR3 protein. This table has some 130,000 distinct CDR3 sequences, roughly 8.3% appearing once. V is TRBV20-1 and J is TRBJ2-5; D tentatively reads TRBD1 or TRBD2 (5 bases each). This receptor was taken from a male donor with ankylosing spondylitis. Sequenced material: synovial fluid, either unsorted or a sorted T cell fraction (not recorded which). CDR3 in DNA: TGCAGTGCTAGAGATCGACGAGGGGTGGAGACCCAGTACTTC. The encoded protein is CSARDRRGVETQYF.